This is a list of T cell receptor beta chains from one sample in a study of shared clonotypes between healthy human individuals. TCRdb's copy holds only in-frame clones and misses some; the assay was immunoSEQ multiplex PCR. The repertoire consists of about 960,000 clones, with approximately 80% occurring once and the leading ten covering around 1.4%. Sequencing was carried out using memory CD4+ T cells sorted from blood. These receptors all stem from a man younger than 35 in good health. Both conserved end residues are part of each CDR3. A D gene is named only where the DNA matches it firmly. Only part of the rows carry a size: once, few, many, or a class if the clone is expanded.

CDR3 length	J gene	clone size	D gene	V gene	CDR3 DNA	CDR3 protein
11	TRBJ1-1	NA	NA	TRBV30	TGTGCCTGTTTACATGACACTGAAGCTTTCTTT	CACLHDTEAFF
15	TRBJ1-6	NA	NA	TRBV2	TGTGCCAGCAGTGACCGGGACGGACTTAATTCACCCCTCCACTTT	CASSDRDGLNSPLHF
15	TRBJ1-2	NA	TRBD1	TRBV2	TGTGCCAGCACCACGGCGAGAGACAGGGGTTACGGCTACACCTTC	CASTTARDRGYGYTF
15	TRBJ2-3	NA	TRBD2	TRBV25-1	TGTGCCAGCAGTGAGAGTGGGAGGGGTACAGATACGCAGTATTTT	CASSESGRGTDTQYF
12	TRBJ1-1	NA	NA	TRBV27	TGTGCCAGCGGCAGATCGAACACTGAAGCTTTCTTT	CASGRSNTEAFF
17	TRBJ2-7	NA	TRBD2	TRBV7-8	TGTGCCAGCAGCCACGCGAAGGGGATAGCGGGCACCTACGAGCAGTACTTC	CASSHAKGIAGTYEQYF
15	TRBJ1-6	NA	NA	TRBV9	TGTGCCAGCAGCGTAGTACCGGACAGCTATTCACCCCTCCACTTT	CASSVVPDSYSPLHF
17	TRBJ2-3	NA	TRBD2	TRBV28	TGTGCCAGCACCGAAACTAGCGGGGGGATTACCACAGATACGCAGTATTTT	CASTETSGGITTDTQYF
15	TRBJ2-5	NA	TRBD1	TRBV6-1	TGTGCCAGCAGCGCGGACAGGTTTTCTCCAGAGACCCAGTACTTC	CASSADRFSPETQYF
16	TRBJ2-6	NA	NA	TRBV7-2	TGTGCCAGCAGCGCCACCCCCAGACCTGGGGCCAACGTCCTGACTTTC	CASSATPRPGANVLTF
13	TRBJ2-2	few	NA	TRBV6-5	TGTGCCAGCAGATGGGGGAACACCGGGGAGCTGTTTTTT	CASRWGNTGELFF
15	TRBJ2-1	NA	TRBD2	TRBV6-1	TGTGCCAGCAGTGGGGGGGAGGGAATATACAATGAGCAGTTCTTC	CASSGGEGIYNEQFF
15	TRBJ2-7	NA	TRBD2	TRBV10-2	TGCGCCAGCAGTGAGAACAGCGGGACGGGGAACGAGCAGTACTTC	CASSENSGTGNEQYF
11	TRBJ2-7	NA	NA	TRBV28	TGTGCCAGCAGTCCCTACTACGAGCAGTACTTC	CASSPYYEQYF
17	TRBJ1-6	NA	NA	TRBV6-1	TGTGCCAGCAGTGAACTTCGGGACCTAGGGCCGGGGTCACCCCTCCACTTT	CASSELRDLGPGSPLHF
14	TRBJ1-1	many	NA	TRBV30	TGTGCCTGGAGTGTACAAAGGGGGAACACTGAAGCTTTCTTT	CAWSVQRGNTEAFF
16	TRBJ1-2	NA	TRBD1	TRBV9	TGTGCCAGCAGCCCGTCTCCGACAGGGCCCCACTATGGCTACACCTTC	CASSPSPTGPHYGYTF
16	TRBJ2-7	once	TRBD2	TRBV9	TGTGCCAGCAGCCCCCCCGGGGCTAGCGGCATCTACGAGCAGTACTTC	CASSPPGASGIYEQYF
15	TRBJ2-7	NA	TRBD1	TRBV7-3	TGTGCCAGCAGCTTAGGGCAGGGGGCCACCTACGAGCAGTACTTC	CASSLGQGATYEQYF
14	TRBJ2-3	NA	NA	TRBV7-9	TGTGCCAGCAGCTTAACGGGGCTCACAGATACGCAGTATTTT	CASSLTGLTDTQYF
12	TRBJ2-5	few	NA	TRBV2	TGTGCCAGCAGGGGCAATGGGGAGACCCAGTACTTC	CASRGNGETQYF
13	TRBJ1-6	few	NA	TRBV19	TGTGCCACCCGGGAGACATTCAATTCACCCCTCCACTTT	CATRETFNSPLHF
18	TRBJ2-7	NA	TRBD1	TRBV5-1	TGCGCCAGCAGCTTAACAGGGGCCAATTCCTTGGGATCCTACGAGCAGTACTTC	CASSLTGANSLGSYEQYF
13	TRBJ2-7	NA	NA	TRBV11-3	TGTGCCAGCAGCTTGCTCCGCGGCTACGAGCAGTACTTC	CASSLLRGYEQYF
14	TRBJ2-7	NA	NA	TRBV5-6	TGTGCCAGCAGCTTGGAAACAGCTTTTTACGAGCAGTACTTC	CASSLETAFYEQYF
16	TRBJ2-2	NA	TRBD2	TRBV7-8	TGTGCCAGCAGCTTATCTCCTAGCGGGAACACCGGGGAGCTGTTTTTT	CASSLSPSGNTGELFF
16	TRBJ2-7	NA	TRBD1	TRBV28	TGTGCCAGCAGTTTATACCCAGGACAGGGGGCAAAAGAGCAGTACTTC	CASSLYPGQGAKEQYF
14	TRBJ1-1	NA	TRBD1	TRBV27	TGTGCCAGCAGCCCATACAGGGGGAACACTGAAGCTTTCTTT	CASSPYRGNTEAFF
17	TRBJ1-2	NA	NA	TRBV7-9	TGTGCCAGCAGCTTAGAAGTCGGACACCCTAAATTCTATGGCTACACCTTC	CASSLEVGHPKFYGYTF
14	TRBJ2-7	NA	TRBD2	TRBV30	TGTGCCTGGAGGGAAGCGGGGGGGCCTTACGAGCAGTACTTC	CAWREAGGPYEQYF
14	TRBJ2-7	NA	TRBD2	TRBV5-5	TGTGCCAGCAGCATCGGGACTAGCGACTACGAGCAGTACTTC	CASSIGTSDYEQYF
14	TRBJ1-4	NA	NA	TRBV11-2	TGTGCCAGCAGCCAAGGAGGGGTGTATGAAAAACTGTTTTTT	CASSQGGVYEKLFF
16	TRBJ2-3	NA	TRBD2	TRBV25-1	TGTGCCAGCAGTGAAGAACTAGCGGGGGGATGGGATACGCAGTATTTT	CASSEELAGGWDTQYF
15	TRBJ2-3	NA	NA	TRBV5-4	TGTGCCAGCCGGTTTGGGGGGATCGGCACAGATACGCAGTATTTT	CASRFGGIGTDTQYF